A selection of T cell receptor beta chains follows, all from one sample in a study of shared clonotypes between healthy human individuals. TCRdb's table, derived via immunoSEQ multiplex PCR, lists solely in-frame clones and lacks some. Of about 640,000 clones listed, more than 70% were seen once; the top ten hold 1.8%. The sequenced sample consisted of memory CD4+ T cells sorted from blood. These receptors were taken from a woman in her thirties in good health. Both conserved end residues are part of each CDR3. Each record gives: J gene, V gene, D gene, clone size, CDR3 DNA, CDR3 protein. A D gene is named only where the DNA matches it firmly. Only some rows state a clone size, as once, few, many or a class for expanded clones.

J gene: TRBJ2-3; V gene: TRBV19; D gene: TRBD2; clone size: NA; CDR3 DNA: TGTGCCAGTAGTATCCCTAGCGGGAACACAGATACGCAGTATTTT; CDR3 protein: CASSIPSGNTDTQYF
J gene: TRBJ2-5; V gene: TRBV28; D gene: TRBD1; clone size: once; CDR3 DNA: TGTGCCAGCAGTCCCCAGGGGGCGTGGTTCCGAGAGACCCAGTACTTC; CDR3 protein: CASSPQGAWFRETQYF
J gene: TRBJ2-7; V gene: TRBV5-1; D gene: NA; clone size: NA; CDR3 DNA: TGCGCCAGCAGCTTGGCAGGGACTGCAGGGGAGCAGTACTTC; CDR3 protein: CASSLAGTAGEQYF
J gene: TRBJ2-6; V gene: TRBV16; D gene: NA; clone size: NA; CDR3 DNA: TGTGCCAGCAGCCAACTGGTGGACTCTGGGGCCAACGTCCTGACTTTC; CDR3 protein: CASSQLVDSGANVLTF
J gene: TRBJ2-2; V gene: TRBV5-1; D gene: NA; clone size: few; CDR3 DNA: TGCGCCAGCAGCTTGCAAGAGAACACCGGGGAGCTGTTTTTT; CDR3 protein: CASSLQENTGELFF
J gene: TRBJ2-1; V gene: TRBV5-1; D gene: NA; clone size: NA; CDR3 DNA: TGCGCCAGCAGCTTGGACACTAGCAGTTACAATGAGCAGTTCTTC; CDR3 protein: CASSLDTSSYNEQFF
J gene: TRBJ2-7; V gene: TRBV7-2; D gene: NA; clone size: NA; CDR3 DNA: TGTGCCAGCAGCTCTGCGACCAGGGGGGACGAGCAGTACTTC; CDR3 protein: CASSSATRGDEQYF
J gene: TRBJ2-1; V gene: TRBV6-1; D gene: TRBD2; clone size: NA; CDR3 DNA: TGTGCCAGCAGTGACCGGACTGGACTAGCGGGAGTCTCCTACAATGAGCAGTTCTTC; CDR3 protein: CASSDRTGLAGVSYNEQFF
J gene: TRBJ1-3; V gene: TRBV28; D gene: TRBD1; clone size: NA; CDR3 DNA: TGTGCCAGCAGTTTATACAAGGGGGCATCTGGAAACACCATATATTTT; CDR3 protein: CASSLYKGASGNTIYF
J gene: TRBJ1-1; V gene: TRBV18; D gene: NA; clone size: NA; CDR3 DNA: TGTGCCAGCTCCCGGGAGAGAGCTGAAGCTTTCTTT; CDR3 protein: CASSRERAEAFF
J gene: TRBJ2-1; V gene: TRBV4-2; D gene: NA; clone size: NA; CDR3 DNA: TGTGCCAGCAGCTCGGGACTGGCCTACAATGAGCAGTTCTTC; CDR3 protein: CASSSGLAYNEQFF
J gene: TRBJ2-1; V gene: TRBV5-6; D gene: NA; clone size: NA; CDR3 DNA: TGTGCCAGCAGCCGCCTAGTGCGGGACTACAATGAGCAGTTCTTC; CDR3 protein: CASSRLVRDYNEQFF
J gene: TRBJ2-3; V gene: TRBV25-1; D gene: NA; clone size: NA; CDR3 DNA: TGTGCCAGCAGGGGCGGTGCGGTAGCGAGCACAGATACGCAGTATTTT; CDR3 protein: CASRGGAVASTDTQYF
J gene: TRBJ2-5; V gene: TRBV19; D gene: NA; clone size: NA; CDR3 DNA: TGTGCCAGTAGTACGCTCTTGGGGCGGGAGACCCAGTACTTC; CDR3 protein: CASSTLLGRETQYF
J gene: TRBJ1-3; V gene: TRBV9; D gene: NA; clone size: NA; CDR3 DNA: TGTGCCAGCAGCGTAGATCCGCAGAGCTCTGGAAACACCATATATTTT; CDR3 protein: CASSVDPQSSGNTIYF
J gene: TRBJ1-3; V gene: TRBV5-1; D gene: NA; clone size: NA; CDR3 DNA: TGCGCCAGCAGCTTGGGCAGCCTCTCTGGAAACACCATATATTTT; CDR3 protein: CASSLGSLSGNTIYF
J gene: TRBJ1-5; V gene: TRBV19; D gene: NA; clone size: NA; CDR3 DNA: TGTGCCAGTAGTATAACGGCGGGGGACAATCAGCCCCAGCATTTT; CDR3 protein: CASSITAGDNQPQHF
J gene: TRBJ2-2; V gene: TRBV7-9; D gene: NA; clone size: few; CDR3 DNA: TGTGCCAGCAGCTGGACCACCGGGGAGCTGTTTTTT; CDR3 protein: CASSWTTGELFF
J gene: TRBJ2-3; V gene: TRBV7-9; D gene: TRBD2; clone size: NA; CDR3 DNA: TGTGCCAGCAGCTTCGAAGCGGGAGGGTCAGATACGCAGTATTTT; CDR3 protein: CASSFEAGGSDTQYF
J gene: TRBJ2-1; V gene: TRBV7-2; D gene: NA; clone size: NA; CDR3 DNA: TGTGCCAGCAGCCCGGGTGCCCTTTCGCAGTTCTTC; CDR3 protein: CASSPGALSQFF
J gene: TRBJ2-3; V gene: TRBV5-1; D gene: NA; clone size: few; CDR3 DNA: TGCGCCAGCAGCCTAGATGGGAGCACAGATACGCAGTATTTT; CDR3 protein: CASSLDGSTDTQYF
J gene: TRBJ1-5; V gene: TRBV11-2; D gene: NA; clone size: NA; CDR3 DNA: TGTGCCAGCAGCTTAGAGGCAGGGCCCCGGCAGCCCCAGCATTTT; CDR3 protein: CASSLEAGPRQPQHF
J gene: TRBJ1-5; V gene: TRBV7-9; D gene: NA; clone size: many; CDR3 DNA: TGTGCCAGCAGCACCGGAATTGGGACCAATCAGCCCCAGCATTTT; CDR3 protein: CASSTGIGTNQPQHF
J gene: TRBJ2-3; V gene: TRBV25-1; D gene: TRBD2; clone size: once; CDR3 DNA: TGTGCCAGCAGTGAATCGGGACTAGCGGGAGCGTATAGAGATACGCAGTATTTT; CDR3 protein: CASSESGLAGAYRDTQYF
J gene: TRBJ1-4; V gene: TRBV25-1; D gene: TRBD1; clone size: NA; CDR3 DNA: TGTGCCAGCAGTGTTCACAGGGGTTCCACTAATGAAAAACTGTTTTTT; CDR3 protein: CASSVHRGSTNEKLFF
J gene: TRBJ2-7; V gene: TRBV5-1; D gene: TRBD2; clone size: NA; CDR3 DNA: TGCGCCAGCAGCTTGCTTGCGGGAGCTAACGAGCAGTACTTC; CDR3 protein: CASSLLAGANEQYF
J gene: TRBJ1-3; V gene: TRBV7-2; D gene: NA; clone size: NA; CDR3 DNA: TGTGCCAGCAGCTCTCGAATCTCTGGAAACACCATATATTTT; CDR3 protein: CASSSRISGNTIYF
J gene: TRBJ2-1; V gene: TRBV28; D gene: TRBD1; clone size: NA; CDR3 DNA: TGTGCCAGCAGCAAGACAGGGGGGTCCTACAATGAGCAGTTCTTC; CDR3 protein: CASSKTGGSYNEQFF
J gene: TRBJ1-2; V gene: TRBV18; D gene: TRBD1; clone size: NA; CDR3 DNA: TGTGCCAGCTCACCCTCGGGACAGGACGTCTATGGCTACACCTTC; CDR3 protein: CASSPSGQDVYGYTF
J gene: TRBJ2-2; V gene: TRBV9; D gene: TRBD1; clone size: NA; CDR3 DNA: TGTGCCAGCAGCGTAGCAGGGGGCACCGGGGAGCTGTTTTTT; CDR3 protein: CASSVAGGTGELFF
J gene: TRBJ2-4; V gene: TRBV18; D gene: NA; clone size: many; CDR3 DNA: TGTGCCAGCTCACCGGCGGGGGCCGGCAAAAACATTCAGTACTTC; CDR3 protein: CASSPAGAGKNIQYF
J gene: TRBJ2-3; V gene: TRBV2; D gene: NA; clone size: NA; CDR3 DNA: TGTGCCAGCCGGGAGTATGCAGATACGCAGTATTTT; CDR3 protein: CASREYADTQYF
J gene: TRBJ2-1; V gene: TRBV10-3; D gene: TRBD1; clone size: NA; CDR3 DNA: TGTGCCATCAGTGAACAAAACAGGGGTAATGAGCAGTTCTTC; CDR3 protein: CAISEQNRGNEQFF
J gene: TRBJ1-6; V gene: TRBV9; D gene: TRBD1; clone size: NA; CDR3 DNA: TGTGCCAGTGCGGGACAGCCTAATTCACCCCTCCACTTT; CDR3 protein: CASAGQPNSPLHF
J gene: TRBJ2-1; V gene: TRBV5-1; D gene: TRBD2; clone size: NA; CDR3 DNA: TGCGCCAGCAGCTGGACTAGCGGGTTGAACAATGAGCAGTTCTTC; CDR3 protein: CASSWTSGLNNEQFF
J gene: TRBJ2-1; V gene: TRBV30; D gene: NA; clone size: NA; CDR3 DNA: TGTGCCTTGGGGTGGAATGAGCAGTTCTTC; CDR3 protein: CALGWNEQFF
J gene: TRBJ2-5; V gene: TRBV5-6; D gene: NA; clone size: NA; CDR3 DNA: TGTGCCAGCAGCTTGGAGCCAGTGAATCAAGAGACCCAGTACTTC; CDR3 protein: CASSLEPVNQETQYF
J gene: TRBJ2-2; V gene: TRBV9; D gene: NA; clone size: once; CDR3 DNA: TGTGCCAGCAGCACCAGGAGGGGGAGGCGAGACACCGGGGAGCTGTTTTTT; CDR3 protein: CASSTRRGRRDTGELFF
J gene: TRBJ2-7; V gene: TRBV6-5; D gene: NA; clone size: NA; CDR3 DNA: TGTGCCAGTCAGGGGAGAGTCGGAGGCTGGTACGAGCAGTACTTC; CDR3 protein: CASQGRVGGWYEQYF
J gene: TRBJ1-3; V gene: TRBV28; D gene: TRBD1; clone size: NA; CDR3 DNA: TGTGCCAGCACCGGACAGGGAAGTGGAAACACCATATATTTT; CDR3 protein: CASTGQGSGNTIYF
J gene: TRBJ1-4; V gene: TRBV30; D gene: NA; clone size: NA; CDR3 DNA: TGTGCCTGGAGTGTACCCGGGACTACCCTTAAAAAACTGTTTTTT; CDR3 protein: CAWSVPGTTLKKLFF
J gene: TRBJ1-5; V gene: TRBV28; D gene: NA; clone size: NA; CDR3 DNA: TGTGCCAGCAGTTTTGGGGGGTCTCAGCCCCAGCATTTT; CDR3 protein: CASSFGGSQPQHF
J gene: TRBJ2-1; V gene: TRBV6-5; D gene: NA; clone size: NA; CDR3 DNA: TGTGCCAGCACCGCTGACCTGGGTGAGCAGTTCTTC; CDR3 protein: CASTADLGEQFF
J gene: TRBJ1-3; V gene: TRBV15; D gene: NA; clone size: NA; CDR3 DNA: TGTGCCACCACCGGCGGGCCGGGGAGAGGAAACACCATATATTTT; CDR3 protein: CATTGGPGRGNTIYF
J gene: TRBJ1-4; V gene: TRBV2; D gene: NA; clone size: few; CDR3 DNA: TGTGCCAGCATTTTAGGATCAACTAATGAAAAACTGTTTTTT; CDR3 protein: CASILGSTNEKLFF
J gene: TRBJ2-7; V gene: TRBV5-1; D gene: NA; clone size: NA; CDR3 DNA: TGCGCCAGCAGCCCCGACCCAGTTTCATTCTACGAGCAGTACTTC; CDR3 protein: CASSPDPVSFYEQYF
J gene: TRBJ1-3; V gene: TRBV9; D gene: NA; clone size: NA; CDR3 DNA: TGTGCCAGCAGCGTAGCTTTCGATTCCGGAAACACCATATATTTT; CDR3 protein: CASSVAFDSGNTIYF
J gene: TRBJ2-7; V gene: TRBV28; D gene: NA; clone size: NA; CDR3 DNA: TGTGCCAGCCTTAACTCACAGGGAATTGAAGAGCAGTACTTC; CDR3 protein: CASLNSQGIEEQYF
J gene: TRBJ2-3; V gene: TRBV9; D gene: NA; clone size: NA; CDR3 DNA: TGTGCCAGCAGCGTAGCTCCGGGGCCCCCCGGAGATACGCAGTATTTT; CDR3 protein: CASSVAPGPPGDTQYF
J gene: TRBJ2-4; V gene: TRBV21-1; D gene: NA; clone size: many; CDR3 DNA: TGTGCCAGCAGCAATTTCGGGGAATTGGAGTACTTC; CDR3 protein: CASSNFGELEYF
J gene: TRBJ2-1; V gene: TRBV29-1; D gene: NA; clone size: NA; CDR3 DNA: TGCAGCGTTCCCCGGACACGGCTAAATGAGCAGTTCTTC; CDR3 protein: CSVPRTRLNEQFF
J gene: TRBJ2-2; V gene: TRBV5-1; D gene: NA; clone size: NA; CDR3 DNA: TGCGCCAGCAGCTTGTCGATGGGAGCGTATACCGGGGAGCTGTTTTTT; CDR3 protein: CASSLSMGAYTGELFF
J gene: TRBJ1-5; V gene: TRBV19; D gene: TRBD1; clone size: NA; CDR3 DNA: TGTGCCAGTAGGACACCCGGGACAGGGGATCAGCCCCAGCATTTT; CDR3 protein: CASRTPGTGDQPQHF
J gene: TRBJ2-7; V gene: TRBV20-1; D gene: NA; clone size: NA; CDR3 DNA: TGCAGTGCTATCGGACTGCTAGAGCAGTACTTC; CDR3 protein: CSAIGLLEQYF
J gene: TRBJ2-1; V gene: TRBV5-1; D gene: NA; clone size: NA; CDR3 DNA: TGCGCCAGCAGCTTGGGACGGACTAATGAGCAGTTCTTC; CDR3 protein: CASSLGRTNEQFF
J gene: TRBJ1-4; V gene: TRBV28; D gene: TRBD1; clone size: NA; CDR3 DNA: TGTGCCAGCAGTGACAGGGTAACTAATGAAAAACTGTTTTTT; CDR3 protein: CASSDRVTNEKLFF
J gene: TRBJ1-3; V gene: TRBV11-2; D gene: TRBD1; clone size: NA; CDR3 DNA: TGTGCCAGCAGCTTGTCCTCCGGGACAGTCTCTGGAAACACCATATATTTT; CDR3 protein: CASSLSSGTVSGNTIYF